One and the same sample provided the 27 T cell receptor beta chains below, sequenced in a study of OX40 agonist ivuxolimab in advanced cancers. Receptor libraries were prepared by the immunoSEQ multiplex PCR assay. The table comes from immuneACCESS by way of TCRdb, which keeps in-frame sequences with V and J called. Part of the clones is missing from these tables; in studies checked, under half for an unresolved V gene and the rest for unknown reasons. This sample has some 50,000 clones in its table, and approximately 86% of those were observed once. The ten largest clones represent roughly 15% of the sample. Sequenced material: CD4+ or CD8+ T cells sorted from blood, taken in a trial of the OX40 agonist ivuxolimab. These receptors were taken from an adult with an advanced solid tumor such as melanoma, head and neck, liver or kidney cancer.

V gene TRBV15 combines with J gene TRBJ1-2; D unclear. Between the trimmed V and J ends, which lost 1 base and 4 bases, there was a span of 7 bases. The CDR3 has 13 residues. The V gene's germline CDR1 is LNHNV and CDR2 YYDKDF (reference sequence). CDR3 residues: CATSRATSYGYTF. The DNA for the CDR3 is TGTGCCACCAGCAGAGCCACATCCTATGGCTACACCTTC.

The chain employs TRBV7-3 and TRBJ2-3; D possibly matches TRBD1 or TRBD2 (5 bases each). There are 13 residues in the CDR3. The V end lost 1 base, the J end lost 6 bases, and 8 bases lay between the germline ends. Germline assignment: CDR1 SGHTA and CDR2 FQGTGA. This chain's CDR3 is CASSLIGTDTQYF. The CDR3 nucleotides read TGTGCCAGCAGCTTAATAGGGACGGATACGCAGTATTTT. Full variable domain (remainder filled in from reference TRBV7-3 and TRBJ2-3): GAGVSQTPSNKVTEKGKYVELRCDPISGHTALYWYRQSLGQGPEFLIYFQGTGAADDSGLPNDRFFAVRPEGSVSTLKIQRTERGDSAVYLCASSLIGTDTQYFGPGTRLTVL.

The gene calls are TRBV5-1 and TRBJ2-7; 8 positions match TRBD1. Unmatched junction bases numbered 10, after V lost 4 bases and J lost 7 bases. The germline gives CDR1 SGHRS, CDR2 YFSETQ. The CDR3 has 14 residues. The CDR3 nucleotides are TGCGCCAGCAGCGCTCAACAGGGGGAAGTAGAGCAGTACTTC. Amino acid sequence: CASSAQQGEVEQYF.

The chain joins TRBV7-9 to TRBJ1-5; no clear D gene. In germline, CDR1 is SEHNR, CDR2 FQNEAQ (reference sequence). CDR3 size: 15 residues. V lost 5 bases and J 5 bases, leaving 16 bases between the germline ends. The CDR3 DNA is TGTGCCAGCAGCCTAGGTGGAGGGTTCTATCAGCCCCAGCATTTT. Amino acid sequence: CASSLGGGFYQPQHF.

The chain uses TRBV14 and TRBJ1-3, with 7 bases that match TRBD1. The length of the CDR3 is 16 residues. The V segment lost 4 bases and the J segment 4 bases; nucleotides outside the gene matches: 10. The V gene's germline CDR1 is SGHDN and CDR2 FVKESK. The CDR3 loop reads CASSRTTGLRGNTIYF. CDR3 coding DNA: TGTGCCAGCAGCCGCACGACAGGGCTCAGGGGAAACACCATATATTTT. The entire variable domain, with the rest obtained from reference TRBV14 and TRBJ1-3, is as follows: EAGVTQFPSHSVIEKGQTVTLRCDPISGHDNLYWYRRVMGKEIKFLLHFVKESKQDESGMPNNRFLAERTGGTYSTLKVQPAELEDSGVYFCASSRTTGLRGNTIYFGEGSWLTVV.

This clone was counted once. The chain has TRBV28 and TRBJ2-7; TRBD1 matches 10 bases. Trimming removed 3 bases from V and 0 bases from J; junction bases left unmatched: 2. CDR3 size: 15 residues. The germline V gene encodes CDR1 MDHEN and CDR2 SYDVKM. Written as DNA, the CDR3 is TGTGCCAGCAGTTTGGGGACAGGGGACTCCTACGAGCAGTACTTC. Protein: CASSLGTGDSYEQYF.

The chain combines TRBV19 with TRBJ2-6, with a weak D call TRBD2 (6 bases). The germline V gene has CDR1 LNHDA and CDR2 SQIVND (reference sequence). This CDR3 contains 18 residues. V was pared by 2 bases and J by 0 bases, with 14 bases between. The CDR3 sequence: CASSISRDGSSGANVLTF. The CDR3 region has the DNA TGTGCCAGTAGTATATCCCGGGACGGGAGCTCTGGGGCCAACGTCCTGACTTTC.

The chain is built from TRBV7-9 and TRBJ2-3; D possibly corresponds to TRBD2 (5 bases). Trimming took 1 base from V and 4 from J, leaving 15 bases between them. Germline V gives CDR1 SEHNR, CDR2 FQNEAQ (reference sequence). This CDR3 is built from 16 residues. The CDR3 nucleotides are TGTGCCAGCAGCTTAGTCGGTCAGACTATCGCAGATACGCAGTATTTT. This gives the protein CASSLVGQTIADTQYF.

This chain joins TRBV15 and TRBJ2-5; D might be TRBD1 or TRBD2, each matching 5 bases. The germline V gene has CDR1 LNHNV and CDR2 YYDKDF (reference sequence). The CDR3 runs to 16 residues. V was cut by 1 base and J by 5 bases, with 17 bases left in between. The CDR3 protein is CATSRARDHGSETQYF. In DNA, the CDR3 is TGTGCCACCAGCAGAGCCCGGGACCACGGTTCGGAGACCCAGTACTTC. Combining the CDR3 with reference TRBV15 and TRBJ2-5 gives the whole variable domain DAMVIQNPRYQVTQFGKPVTLSCSQTLNHNVMYWYQQKSSQAPKLLFHYYDKDFNNEADTPDNFQSRRPNTSFCFLDIRSPGLGDTAMYLCATSRARDHGSETQYFGPGTRLLVL.

V usage is TRBV5-1 and J usage is TRBJ2-1, with D unclear. The CDR3 spans 14 residues. Trimming cost V 0 bases and J 5 bases, with 9 bases left between them. CDR1 is SGHRS, CDR2 YFSETQ, per germline. The CDR3 DNA reads as TGCGCCAGCAGCTTGGGGGGTAGTAACAATGAGCAGTTCTTC. The encoded protein is CASSLGGSNNEQFF.

The chain uses TRBV7-9 and TRBJ1-1; D unclear. V lost 1 base, J lost 7 bases, and 7 bases lay in between. CDR1 and CDR2 from the germline V gene are SEHNR and FQNEAQ (reference sequence). The CDR3 extends over 12 amino acids. CDR3 coding DNA: TGTGCCAGCAGCTTAGGCCGGGGTGAAGCTTTCTTT. It is translated as CASSLGRGEAFF.

The chain employs TRBV18 and TRBJ2-7, with 13 bases fitting TRBD2. The CDR3 sequence is 19 residues long. CDR1 KGHSH and CDR2 LQKENI come from the germline V gene. V was clipped by 4 bases and J by 0 bases; unmatched bases: 12. The CDR3 is CASSLTGTSGAKSSYEQYF. The DNA for the CDR3 is TGTGCCAGCTCACTAACGGGGACTAGCGGGGCTAAAAGCTCCTACGAGCAGTACTTC. The full variable domain, with the rest looked up from reference TRBV18 and TRBJ2-7, is NAGVMQNPRHLVRRRGQEARLRCSPMKGHSHVYWYRQLPEEGLKFMVYLQKENIIDESGMPKERFSAEFPKEGPSILRIQQVVRGDSAAYFCASSLTGTSGAKSSYEQYFGPGTRLTVT.

This chain's CDR3 is CASSPGQGATNEKLFF. CDR3 in DNA: TGTGCCAGCTCACCTGGACAGGGAGCAACTAATGAAAAACTGTTTTTT. This chain connects TRBV18 to TRBJ1-4, with 8 positions matching TRBD1. CDR3 length: 16 residues. Unmatched junction bases numbered 3, after V lost 3 bases and J lost 0 bases. Germline CDR1 is KGHSH and CDR2 is LQKENI.

V usage is TRBV2 and J usage is TRBJ2-1; tentative D call: TRBD1 (8 bases). CDR1 and CDR2 (germline): SNHLY, FYNNEI. CDR3 length: 12 amino acids. Trimming cost V 6 bases and J 7 bases, with 10 bases left between them. The CDR3 DNA reads TGTGCCAGCAGACAGGGGGGGAATGAGCAGTTCTTC. It translates to CASRQGGNEQFF. The full variable domain, completed using reference TRBV2 and TRBJ2-1, is EPEVTQTPSHQVTQMGQEVILRCVPISNHLYFYWYRQILGQKVEFLVSFYNNEISEKSEIFDDQFSVERPDGSNFTLKIRSTKLEDSAMYFCASRQGGNEQFFGPGTRLTVL.

The chain has TRBV4-1 and TRBJ2-7, with a weak D call TRBD1 (6 bases). The V end lost 4 bases, the J end lost 2 bases, and 15 bases lay between the germline ends. CDR1 and CDR2 from the germline V gene are MGHRA and YSYEKL. The CDR3 consists of 15 residues. The CDR3 spells CASSPAGAQAYEQYF. The CDR3 DNA follows: TGCGCCAGCAGCCCGGCAGGGGCGCAGGCCTACGAGCAGTACTTC.

The chain combines TRBV5-1 with TRBJ2-3; 11 bases fit TRBD2. CDR1 is SGHRS, CDR2 YFSETQ, per germline. V was pared by 4 bases and J by 4 bases, with 8 bases of the junction left unmatched. The CDR3 consists of 16 residues. CDR3 in amino acids: CASSAWTSGPSDTQYF. The CDR3 coding sequence is TGCGCCAGCAGCGCCTGGACTAGCGGGCCCTCAGATACGCAGTATTTT.

The chain recombines TRBV5-1 with TRBJ2-3; D is uncertain. From germline, CDR1 is SGHRS and CDR2 YFSETQ. CDR3 length: 15 amino acids. The V gene lost 2 bases and the J gene lost 0 bases, with 10 bases spanning the gap. The DNA for the CDR3 is TGCGCCAGCAGCTTTCTGTCTCCTAGCACAGATACGCAGTATTTT. Residues: CASSFLSPSTDTQYF.

V gene TRBV29-1 combines with J gene TRBJ1-4; D ambiguous. Trimming removed 2 bases from V and 8 bases from J, with 6 bases in between. This CDR3 has 11 residues. Germline CDR1 SQVTM, CDR2 ANQGSEA. CDR3 sequence reads: CSVEITEKLFF. The CDR3 DNA reads as TGCAGCGTTGAAATTACAGAAAAACTGTTTTTT. Supplemented by reference TRBV29-1 and TRBJ1-4, the full variable domain reads SAVISQKPSRDICQRGTSLTIQCQVDSQVTMMFWYRQQPGQSLTLIATANQGSEATYESGFVIDKFPISRPNLTFSTLTVSNMSPEDSSIYLCSVEITEKLFFGSGTQLSVL.

The genes are TRBV9 and TRBJ2-7; no clear D. V dropped 0 bases and J dropped 0 bases, with 10 bases sitting between them. The CDR3 totals 15 residues. CDR1 is SGDLS, CDR2 YYNGEE, per germline. CDR3 in DNA: TGTGCCAGCAGCGTAGGACTCCTGAGCTCCTACGAGCAGTACTTC. Translation: CASSVGLLSSYEQYF.

The chain uses TRBV9 and TRBJ2-4; 10 nucleotides agree with TRBD2. In germline, CDR1 is SGDLS, CDR2 YYNGEE. The CDR3 consists of 15 residues. J gave up 8 bases and V 4 bases, and 9 bases lay outside the gene matches. The CDR3 region has the DNA TGTGCCAGCAGCCCAAGAGCGGGAGGGCGGGACATTCAGTACTTC. Its protein product is CASSPRAGGRDIQYF.

The chain carries TRBV7-8 and TRBJ2-2, with 9 bases matching TRBD1. The CDR3 extends over 16 amino acids. Per the germline V gene, CDR1 is SGHVS and CDR2 is FQNEAQ. The J segment lost 4 bases and the V segment lost 2 bases, leaving 5 bases of the junction unmatched. CDR3 in DNA: TGTGCCAGCAGCTTACAGGGACAGGGTGGCACCGGGGAGCTGTTTTTT. This sequence encodes CASSLQGQGGTGELFF. The complete variable domain, with remaining parts taken from reference TRBV7-8 and TRBJ2-2, reads GAGVSQSPRYKVAKRGQDVALRCDPISGHVSLFWYQQALGQGPEFLTYFQNEAQLDKSGLPSDRFFAERPEGSVSTLKIQRTQQEDSAVYLCASSLQGQGGTGELFFGEGSRLTVL.

A note on this clone: The germline gene is not matched at one end of the junction; a read error may be the cause. J is TRBJ2-2 and V is TRBV4-1, with 9 bases fitting TRBD2. Germline V lookup: CDR1 MGHRA, CDR2 YSYEKL. The CDR3 extends over 15 amino acids. As DNA, the CDR3 is TGTGCCAGCAGCCAAGAACTAGCGGGCACCGGGGAGCTGTTTTTT. Protein sequence: CASSQELAGTGELFF.

The chain couples TRBV5-1 to TRBJ1-2; D is possibly TRBD1 (6 bases). CDR1 and CDR2 from the germline V gene are SGHRS and YFSETQ. The CDR3 is 16 amino acids. Trimming removed 3 bases at V and 2 bases at J, with 17 bases between. This chain's CDR3 is CASSYARGMDNYGYTF. DNA for the CDR3: TGCGCCAGCAGCTACGCCAGGGGAATGGACAACTATGGCTACACCTTC.

J is TRBJ2-7 and V is TRBV6-5, with a weak D call TRBD2 (6 bases). CDR3 length: 13 amino acids. V was clipped by 4 bases and J by 5 bases, with 12 bases between them. Germline V lookup: CDR1 MNHEY, CDR2 SVGAGI. CDR3 region: CASSSLSGDEQYF. Written as DNA, the CDR3 is TGTGCCAGCAGTTCCCTTTCGGGGGACGAGCAGTACTTC.

This rearrangement joins TRBV30 to TRBJ2-1; TRBD2 matches at 8 bases. The germline V gene encodes CDR1 GTSNPN and CDR2 SVGIG (reference sequence). The CDR3 sequence is 16 residues long. V shed 2 bases and J 8 bases; nucleotides not matched to a gene: 14. CDR3 coding DNA: TGTGCCTGGAGTACCGAAGGACTAGCTAGAACGCATGAGCAGTTCTTC. Amino acid sequence: CAWSTEGLARTHEQFF.

The chain links TRBV7-3 to TRBJ2-1; 10 nucleotides agree with TRBD1. This CDR3 is 16 amino acids long. J was trimmed by 4 bases and V by 5 bases; bases with no gene match: 8. The V gene's germline CDR1 is SGHTA and CDR2 FQGTGA. The CDR3 DNA reads as TGTGCCAGCAGCAAACGGACAGGGGGAGAGTACAATGAGCAGTTCTTC. Its translation is CASSKRTGGEYNEQFF.

This clone is medium-sized. The chain couples TRBV7-3 to TRBJ1-1, with D unresolved. CDR3 length equals 15 residues. V shed 3 bases and J shed 0 bases, with 11 bases lying between them. Germline CDR1 reads SGHTA; CDR2 reads FQGTGA. DNA for the CDR3: TGTGCCAGCAGCTTCACCCGGGCCCTGAACACTGAAGCTTTCTTT. Amino acid sequence: CASSFTRALNTEAFF.